The clone carrying this T cell receptor beta chain was picked up many times. No antigen is known for it. Generation of TCR cDNA used 5'RACE template switching (which added a universal primer site and UMIs). TCRdb re-called the 5' RACE reads with MiXCR, one entry per CDR3 protein. The top ten hold roughly 0.76% of the sample, which has fewer than 150,000 distinct CDR3 sequences, more than 6% seen once. V shed 5 bases and J shed 6 bases, with 17 bases lying between them. The CDR3 has 14 residues. Germline loops: CDR1 DFQATT, CDR2 SNEGSKA (reference sequence). This entry belongs to a study of T cells after yellow fever vaccination. Notes on the study in general: Only a small proportion of the clonotypes turned up in both the CD4 and the CD8 compartments, likely arising from convergent recombination.

This material consisted of CD4+ T cells sorted from PBMCs, taken 5 days after the yellow fever booster vaccination. The TCR was taken from a man aged 25 to 40 who received the YFV17D yellow fever vaccine. This chain joins TRBV20-1 and TRBJ1-5; maybe TRBD1 (5 bases). The CDR3, as DNA: TGCAGTGCTCCTCAACCGGACAAAGTTCAGCCCCAGCATTTT. This translates into CSAPQPDKVQPQHF.